This T cell receptor beta chain originates from a study of shared clonotypes between healthy human individuals. Findings and limits, study-wide: Only blood underwent sampling, and tissue repertoires likely differ. Naive subsets tended to show greater estimated richness than memory subsets.

Selected positively for CCR7 and CD45RO-negative, naive CD8 cells excluded terminally differentiated effector memory CD45RA+ cells. It was at deep level that the assay was run. The protocol was immunoSEQ multiplex PCR, while the TCRdb copy is restricted to in-frame clones and leaves out a portion. The repertoire holds some 2 million clones, approximately 95% seen once, with less than 1.5% in the top ten. V gave up 6 bases and J gave up 0 bases, with 11 bases separating them. The CDR3 covers 14 residues. The germline V gene encodes CDR1 SGHVS and CDR2 FQNEAQ. Details on this clone: Its target is unknown.

The chain is built from TRBV7-8 and TRBJ2-5; D not resolved. The sequence derives from a man between 18 and 35 years old in good health. The sample comprised naive CD8+ T cells sorted from blood. The CDR3 bases are TGTGCCAGCAGTTTTCCCCAGTACCAAGAGACCCAGTACTTC. It encodes CASSFPQYQETQYF.